These 10 T cell receptor beta chains came from one sample sequenced in a study of blood T cell repertoires in COVID-19. The repertoire was sequenced with immunoSEQ multiplex PCR; TCRdb's copy has only in-frame clones and lacks some. The data show about 250,000 clones, 80% to 90% seen once. The sample taken for sequencing was PBMCs or T cells enriched from blood (not recorded which). The origin of the receptors is a woman in her thirties who had recovered from COVID-19.

This clone was found a few times. The sample has other DNA sequences that encode this CDR3 too. The chain combines TRBV5-1 with TRBJ1-4, with a weak D call TRBD1 (6 bases). V was pared by 0 bases and J by 4 bases, with 7 bases between. The germline V gene encodes CDR1 SGHRS and CDR2 YFSETQ. CDR3 length: 14 residues. CDR3 amino acids: CASSLDRVNEKLFF. The CDR3 nucleotides read TGCGCCAGCAGCTTGGACAGGGTTAATGAAAAACTGTTTTTT.

The J gene is TRBJ2-7, the V gene TRBV7-6, with D possibly matching TRBD1 (7 bases). Germline-derived CDR1 and CDR2 are SGHVS and FNYEAQ. The CDR3 spans 14 residues. Trimming shortened V by 8 bases and J by 1 base, and 15 bases separated the two germline ends. CDR3 amino acids: CASEGPGGSYEQYF. CDR3 in DNA: TGTGCCAGCGAGGGACCAGGGGGGTCCTACGAGCAGTACTTC. The variable domain in full, with the rest retrieved from reference TRBV7-6 and TRBJ2-7, is GAGVSQSPRYKVTKRGQDVALRCDPISGHVSLYWYRQALGQGPEFLTYFNYEAQQDKSGLPNDRFSAERPEGSISTLTIQRTEQRDSAMYRCASEGPGGSYEQYFGPGTRLTVT.

This chain joins TRBV7-3 and TRBJ2-1; TRBD2 aligns across 7 bases. The CDR3 has 15 amino acids. The germline V gene encodes CDR1 SGHTA and CDR2 FQGTGA. Germline trimming cut 5 bases from V and 7 bases from J; bases unmatched to any gene: 11. The CDR3 DNA is TGTGCCAGCAGCCTCGGGAGGAGGTCTCAAAATGAGCAGTTCTTC. Encoded protein: CASSLGRRSQNEQFF.

V and J are TRBV7-9 and TRBJ2-3, with TRBD1 as a possible D gene (5 bases). Germline values: CDR1 SEHNR, CDR2 FQNEAQ (reference sequence). Trimming removed 5 bases from V and 7 bases from J, with 22 bases in between. There are 16 residues in the CDR3. CDR3 in DNA: TGTGCCAGCAGCCCCCTCGGTGCTAGGGGAAAAAATACGCAGTATTTT. Translated: CASSPLGARGKNTQYF.

The J gene is TRBJ2-1, the V gene TRBV9; D is possibly TRBD2 (6 bases). V lost 0 bases and J lost 3, with 10 bases in between. Germline V gene lookup returns CDR1 SGDLS and CDR2 YYNGEE. The CDR3 length is 15 residues. The CDR3 loop is CASSVGAGYYNEQFF. The CDR3 DNA reads TGTGCCAGCAGCGTAGGGGCGGGGTACTACAATGAGCAGTTCTTC.

The V and J genes are TRBV28 and TRBJ2-7, with a possible D match to TRBD1 (7 bases). Germline V CDR1 and CDR2: MDHEN, SYDVKM. V was trimmed by 7 bases and J by 3 bases, leaving 10 bases between them. The CDR3 spans 12 residues. The CDR3 bases are TGTGCCAGCACAGGGGGGCTCTACGAGCAGTACTTC. Amino acid sequence: CASTGGLYEQYF.

V and J are TRBV5-1 and TRBJ2-7; a possible D gene is TRBD1 (6 bases). Germline loops: CDR1 SGHRS, CDR2 YFSETQ. Deletions cut 4 bases from V and 5 bases from J, with 19 bases between. This CDR3 contains 15 residues. The CDR3 DNA follows: TGCGCCAGCAGCGACGGACAGAGGGCAGCCGACGAGCAGTACTTC. Translated: CASSDGQRAADEQYF.

This sequence joins TRBV27 and TRBJ1-1, with D perhaps matching TRBD1 (6 bases). Germline V gene data show CDR1 as MNHEY and CDR2 as SMNVEV (reference sequence). CDR3 length: 15 residues. V gave up 6 bases and J gave up 6 bases, with 20 bases separating them. This chain's CDR3 is CASSLNRASRSEAFF. The CDR3 nucleotides are TGTGCCAGCAGCCTAAACAGGGCTAGCAGATCTGAAGCTTTCTTT.

The chain recombines TRBV27 with TRBJ1-5; a weak D match, TRBD1 (6 bases). V shed 2 bases and J shed 2 bases, with 16 bases lying between them. Per the germline V gene, CDR1 is MNHEY and CDR2 is SMNVEV (reference sequence). CDR3 length equals 17 residues. For the CDR3, the DNA is TGTGCCAGCAGTTTAAACCCCTGGACAGCTCGCAATCAGCCCCAGCATTTT. Amino acids: CASSLNPWTARNQPQHF.

The chain is built from TRBV30 and TRBJ2-3; 7 bases agree with TRBD2. V dropped 4 bases and J dropped 0; count of bases not matched to a gene: 4. The germline CDR1 and CDR2 sequences are GTSNPN and SVGIG (reference sequence). This CDR3 region has 14 residues. The DNA of the CDR3 is TGTGCCTGGACTAGCGGAACTAGCACAGATACGCAGTATTTT. As protein: CAWTSGTSTDTQYF.